Shown below are 27 T cell receptor beta chains from a single sample sequenced in a study of identical twins. In TCRdb, the 5' RACE reads were re-called with MiXCR into one record per CDR3 protein. Here the sample spans 700,000 to 950,000 distinct CDR3 sequences, 9% to 15% being singletons. These data were likewise used in another study, on yellow fever vaccine responses in identical twins.

Source material: PBMCs. The receptors here all came from a young woman in good health.

Points on this clonotype: The missing conserved phenylalanine or tryptophan at the end of this CDR3 makes a read error likely. This chain links TRBV12-3 or TRBV12-4 with TRBJ1-1; 7 positions match TRBD1. This CDR3 comprises 14 residues. V was clipped by 5 bases and J by 5 bases; unmatched bases: 8. The CDR3 DNA sequence: TGTGCCAGCAGTCGGGATTACAGGGGTACTGAAGCTTTCCTT. It codes for CASSRDYRGTEAFL.

The gene calls are TRBV12-3 or TRBV12-4 and TRBJ2-1, with a possible D match to TRBD1 (5 bases). V shed 7 bases and J shed 11 bases, with 15 bases lying between them. This CDR3 has 12 amino acids. CDR3 sequence (DNA): TGTGCCAGCAATACTAACCAGGGTCAGCAGTTCTTC. This encodes CASNTNQGQQFF.

V and J are TRBV14 and TRBJ1-6, with TRBD1 matching 12 bases. V lost 4 bases, J lost 9 bases, and 1 base stayed unmatched. The V gene's germline CDR1 is SGHDN and CDR2 FVKESK. The CDR3 sequence is 14 residues long. For the CDR3, the DNA is TGTGCCAGCAGCCGGGACAGGGGGCTTTCACCCCTCCACTTT. The encoded protein is CASSRDRGLSPLHF.

This clonotype was counted many times. The V and J genes are TRBV2 and TRBJ2-1; 10 bases fit TRBD2. CDR1 is SNHLY and CDR2 is FYNNEI in the germline V gene. J was trimmed by 3 bases and V by 6 bases; bases with no gene match: 5. The CDR3 runs 15 residues. The CDR3 nucleotides are TGTGCCAGCAGCGATAGCGGGGGGTACTACAATGAGCAGTTCTTC. As protein: CASSDSGGYYNEQFF. The variable domain in full, with the rest retrieved from reference TRBV2 and TRBJ2-1, is EPEVTQTPSHQVTQMGQEVILRCVPISNHLYFYWYRQILGQKVEFLVSFYNNEISEKSEIFDDQFSVERPDGSNFTLKIRSTKLEDSAMYFCASSDSGGYYNEQFFGPGTRLTVL.

This clonotype was found a few times. The chain couples TRBV28 to TRBJ2-7, with D possibly being TRBD2 (5 bases). This CDR3 spans 15 amino acids. CDR1 is MDHEN, CDR2 SYDVKM, per germline. The ends were cut back, 2 bases at V and 4 bases at J, with 15 bases in the middle. CDR3 DNA: TGTGCCAGCAGTTTAGGTCGGGGTGTATTTTACGAGCAGTACGTC. Amino acids: CASSLGRGVFYEQYV.

This clonotype was seen a handful of times. V is TRBV24-1 and J is TRBJ1-5, with D possibly matching TRBD1 (5 bases). V was trimmed by 7 bases and J by 0 bases, leaving 15 bases between them. Germline values: CDR1 KGHDR, CDR2 SFDVKD. The CDR3 extends over 16 amino acids. The CDR3 reads CATSDIGDHSNQPQHF. CDR3 nucleotides: TGTGCCACCAGCGACATTGGGGACCATAGCAATCAGCCCCAGCATTTT.

This clonotype showed up just a few times. The chain carries TRBV6-5 and TRBJ1-5; possible D gene TRBD1, 5 bases. The V end lost 4 bases, the J end lost 0 bases, and 10 bases lay between the germline ends. The CDR3 is 15 amino acids. Looked up from germline, CDR1 is MNHEY and CDR2 is SVGAGI. This CDR3 reads CASSFRADSNQPQHF. In DNA form, the CDR3 reads TGTGCCAGCAGTTTCAGGGCCGATAGCAATCAGCCCCAGCATTTT.

This chain connects TRBV20-1 to TRBJ1-5; D is undetermined. From germline, CDR1 is DFQATT and CDR2 SNEGSKA (reference sequence). Trimming left V 0 bases short and J 4 bases short, with 4 bases between. The CDR3 has 12 residues. The CDR3 region has the DNA TGCAGTGCTAGAGACGTGAATCAGCCCCAGCATTTT. Its protein is CSARDVNQPQHF.

In this sample, this clonotype turned up a few times. The rearrangement joins TRBV5-5 to TRBJ2-1, with D perhaps TRBD1 (6 bases). This CDR3 is built from 14 residues. In germline, CDR1 is SGHKS, CDR2 YYEKEE (reference sequence). V lost 1 base to trimming and J lost 5 bases, with 10 bases between them. Here the CDR3 DNA reads TGTGCCAGCAGCTTGTACAGGGCAGACAATGAGCAGTTCTTC. Its translation: CASSLYRADNEQFF.

J is TRBJ1-6 and V is TRBV2; D not resolved. CDR3 size: 14 residues. Trimming took 3 bases from V and 10 from J, leaving 13 bases between them. The germline gives CDR1 SNHLY, CDR2 FYNNEI. The CDR3 DNA reads as TGTGCCAGCAGTGAGGGTCAGGTTAACTCACCCCTCCACTTT. Protein: CASSEGQVNSPLHF.

This clonotype occurred a few times. The chain couples TRBV29-1 to TRBJ2-4, with D possibly TRBD2 on 6 matching bases. The ends were cut back, 1 base at V and 8 bases at J, with 18 bases in the middle. Looked up from germline, CDR1 is SQVTM and CDR2 is ANQGSEA. The CDR3 runs to 15 residues. The CDR3 reads CSVEVKEGPLDIQYF. CDR3 nucleotide sequence: TGCAGCGTTGAAGTTAAGGAGGGTCCGTTGGACATTCAGTACTTC.

This clonotype was seen repeatedly, ten times or more. The CDR3 coding sequence is TGTGCCAGCAGCGTCGACCGCGAGGCTAGCGGGAGCCTAAAGACCCAGTACTTC. It codes for CASSVDREASGSLKTQYF. The rearrangement joins TRBV7-8 to TRBJ2-5, with 10 bases fitting TRBD2. This CDR3 has 18 amino acids. Per germline, CDR1 SGHVS and CDR2 FQNEAQ. V lost 5 bases, J lost 6 bases, and 18 bases stayed unmatched.

This clonotype was seen more than once but under ten times. This chain connects TRBV28 to TRBJ1-5; 9 bases line up with TRBD1. Germline CDR1 MDHEN, CDR2 SYDVKM. The CDR3 is 14 residues long. Trimming at V came to 7 bases and at J to 4 bases, leaving 5 bases not matched to a gene. The CDR3 is CASIQTGGNQPQHF. DNA for the CDR3: TGTGCCAGCATCCAGACAGGGGGAAATCAGCCCCAGCATTTT.

In its sample, this clonotype was seen many times. The chain recombines TRBV4-2 with TRBJ2-1; 11 nucleotides line up with TRBD2. Germline CDR1 and CDR2: LGHNA and YNFKEQ. The CDR3 consists of 18 residues. Trimming cost V 0 bases and J 7 bases; bases outside gene matches: 11. The CDR3 DNA sequence: TGTGCCAGCAGCCAAGAAGGAAGACTTAGCGGGGGGGGGAATGAGCAGTTCTTC. Translated, it gives CASSQEGRLSGGGNEQFF.

This chain joins TRBV20-1 and TRBJ1-5; D gene uncertain. Trimming stripped 0 bases from V and 4 bases from J, with 16 bases between. The CDR3 has 16 amino acids. From germline, CDR1 is DFQATT and CDR2 SNEGSKA (reference sequence). CDR3 residues: CSARDPKWGVNQPQHF. The DNA of the CDR3 is TGCAGTGCTAGAGATCCCAAATGGGGTGTGAATCAGCCCCAGCATTTT.

This chain uses TRBV7-9 with TRBJ1-4; D is perhaps TRBD1 (6 bases). The CDR3 spans 15 residues. Germline V gene sequence: CDR1 SEHNR, CDR2 FQNEAQ (reference sequence). The V gene lost 5 bases and the J gene lost 4 bases, with 14 bases spanning the gap. CDR3 region: CASSGRDTNNEKLFF. The CDR3 DNA sequence: TGTGCCAGCAGCGGTCGGGACACCAATAATGAAAAACTGTTTTTT.

This clonotype was picked up many times. A junction end diverges from the germline sequence, so it may reflect a read error. This rearrangement joins TRBV12-3 or TRBV12-4 to TRBJ2-1, with 12 bases fitting TRBD2. This CDR3 is 14 amino acids long. The CDR3 reads CASSLAGGDNEQFF. CDR3 bases: TGTGCCAGCAGTCTAGCGGGAGGGGACAATGAGCAGTTCTTC.

This clonotype was detected once. V gene TRBV6-2 or TRBV6-3 combines with J gene TRBJ2-7, with D possibly being TRBD1 (6 bases). This CDR3 region has 14 residues. The germline V gene has CDR1 MNHEY and CDR2 SVGEGT. V lost 6 bases to trimming and J lost 2 bases, with 14 bases between them. CDR3: CASREGGTTYEQYV. CDR3 nucleotides: TGTGCCAGCAGAGAAGGGGGTACGACCTACGAGCAGTACGTC.

The chain uses TRBV5-1 and TRBJ2-5; a weak D match, TRBD2 (6 bases). The CDR3 length is 14 residues. Germline CDR1 and CDR2: SGHRS and YFSETQ. The V and J ends lost 4 bases and 4 bases respectively, with 14 bases between them. The CDR3 DNA sequence: TGCGCCAGCAGCCGGGAGCAGACTGGAGAGACCCAGTACTTC. The encoded protein is CASSREQTGETQYF.

The rearrangement joins TRBV7-9 to TRBJ2-3; a possible D gene is TRBD2 (6 bases). Germline values: CDR1 SEHNR, CDR2 FQNEAQ (reference sequence). Trimming shortened V by 3 bases and J by 4 bases, and 17 bases separated the two germline ends. The CDR3 extends over 16 amino acids. CDR3 residues: CASSFLRGGTSDTQYF. The CDR3 DNA reads TGTGCCAGCAGCTTCCTCCGGGGAGGCACGTCAGATACGCAGTATTTT. Based on the CDR3 plus reference TRBV7-9 and TRBJ2-3, the full variable domain is DTGVSQNPRHKITKRGQNVTFRCDPISEHNRLYWYRQTLGQGPEFLTYFQNEAQLEKSRLLSDRFSAERPKGSFSTLEIQRTEQGDSAMYLCASSFLRGGTSDTQYFGPGTRLTVL.

V and J are TRBV27 and TRBJ2-1; perhaps TRBD2 as D (6 bases). Looked up from germline, CDR1 is MNHEY and CDR2 is SMNVEV (reference sequence). The CDR3 sequence is 15 residues long. Deletions cut 6 bases from V and 7 bases from J, with 19 bases between. CDR3 nucleotide sequence: TGTGCCAGCAGACCTGACCGGGACTCTCGGAATGAGCAGTTCTTC. Protein product: CASRPDRDSRNEQFF.

This clonotype was seen more than once but under ten times. The chain links TRBV27 to TRBJ2-1, with 8 bases that match TRBD2. Germline values: CDR1 MNHEY, CDR2 SMNVEV (reference sequence). The CDR3 sequence is 15 residues long. The J segment lost 9 bases and the V segment lost 6 bases, leaving 13 bases of the junction unmatched. CDR3 DNA: TGTGCCAGCAGCTCAACGGGGCTAGCGGGTATTGAGCAGTTCTTC. Its protein is CASSSTGLAGIEQFF.

This clonotype was seen a handful of times. The chain uses TRBV2 and TRBJ2-5, with D maybe TRBD1 (5 bases). Trimming left V 6 bases short and J 0 bases short, with 5 bases between. The CDR3 consists of 12 residues. Germline V gene sequence: CDR1 SNHLY, CDR2 FYNNEI. This CDR3 is CASRTDQETQYF. The CDR3 DNA sequence: TGTGCCAGCAGGACAGACCAAGAGACCCAGTACTTC.

This chain connects TRBV3-1 to TRBJ2-7; D possibly matches TRBD1 or TRBD2 (5 bases each). The CDR3 spans 21 residues. Trimming cost V 0 bases and J 6 bases, with 33 bases left between them. Germline V lookup: CDR1 LGHDT, CDR2 YNNKEL (reference sequence). The CDR3 here is CASSQEGGGAGPGATRTEQYF. The CDR3 coding sequence is TGTGCCAGCAGCCAAGAGGGTGGTGGGGCAGGGCCCGGGGCTACTAGGACCGAGCAGTACTTC.

V is TRBV3-1 and J is TRBJ1-1; D may be TRBD1 (5 bases). The germline gives CDR1 LGHDT, CDR2 YNNKEL (reference sequence). V shed 3 bases and J shed 0 bases, with 8 bases lying between them. The CDR3 covers 14 residues. In nucleotides, the CDR3 is TGTGCCAGCAGCCACACAGGAATGAACACTGAAGCTTTCTTT. This sequence encodes CASSHTGMNTEAFF. The whole variable domain, remainder taken from reference TRBV3-1 and TRBJ1-1, is DTAVSQTPKYLVTQMGNDKSIKCEQNLGHDTMYWYKQDSKKFLKIMFSYNNKELIINETVPNRFSPKSPDKAHLNLHINSLELGDSAVYFCASSHTGMNTEAFFGQGTRLTVV.

The genes are TRBV7-8 and TRBJ2-1, with 7 bases fitting TRBD1. Germline-derived CDR1 and CDR2 are SGHVS and FQNEAQ. The trim removed 2 bases at V and 0 bases at J, leaving 7 bases unmatched. The CDR3 has 17 residues. CDR3 bases: TGTGCCAGCAGCTTACTGGGACAGCGGAGCTCCTACAATGAGCAGTTCTTC. It codes for CASSLLGQRSSYNEQFF.

The gene calls are TRBV20-1 and TRBJ2-2; the D is unclear. V gave up 3 bases and J gave up 6 bases, with 5 bases separating them. Germline-derived CDR1 and CDR2 are DFQATT and SNEGSKA (reference sequence). This CDR3 is built from 11 residues. The CDR3: CSASGAGELFF. In nucleotides, the CDR3 is TGCAGTGCTAGCGGAGCCGGGGAGCTGTTTTTT.